A selection of T cell receptor beta chains follows, all from one sample in a study of blood T cell repertoires in COVID-19. Produced via immunoSEQ multiplex PCR; TCRdb's table is partial and in-frame only. There are approximately 230,000 clones in the sample; 70% to 85% occur only once, and about 15% lies in the top ten. The specimen sequenced was PBMCs or T cells enriched from blood (not recorded which). Source of these receptors: a man aged 35 to 55 who had recovered from COVID-19. CDR3s include the opening cysteine and the closing phenylalanine or tryptophan. D genes are given only for firm matches. The listing skips clone size in some rows; elsewhere it reads once, few, many or a size class.

J gene,V gene,D gene,clone size,CDR3 protein,CDR3 DNA
TRBJ2-7,TRBV6-4,TRBD2,NA,CASTIRAGPRNEQYF,TGTGCCAGCACCATAAGAGCGGGACCTAGGAACGAGCAGTACTTC
TRBJ1-1,TRBV30,NA,once,CASHMNTEAFF,TGTGCCTCACACATGAACACTGAAGCTTTCTTT
TRBJ2-7,TRBV14,TRBD1,NA,CASSHNRDSNHEQYF,TGTGCCAGCAGCCACAACCGGGACAGTAACCACGAGCAGTACTTC
TRBJ2-5,TRBV3-1/TRBV3-2,TRBD2,NA,CASSRYSGIGETQYF,TGTGCCAGCAGCCGCTATAGCGGGATTGGGGAGACCCAGTACTTC
TRBJ2-7,TRBV4-1,TRBD1,NA,CASSHQGQGRYEQYF,TGCGCCAGCAGCCATCAAGGACAGGGCCGCTACGAGCAGTACTTC
TRBJ2-7,TRBV29-1,TRBD2,NA,CSVERVAGDEQYF,TGCAGCGTTGAAAGGGTAGCGGGGGACGAGCAGTACTTC
TRBJ2-1,TRBV5-4,NA,NA,CASRKVGGGYNEQFF,TGTGCCAGCAGAAAAGTAGGGGGGGGGTACAATGAGCAGTTCTTC
TRBJ2-5,TRBV7-9,NA,NA,CASSLNQVGGRETQYF,TGTGCCAGCAGCTTAAATCAAGTCGGCGGGCGAGAGACCCAGTACTTC
TRBJ1-1,TRBV29-1,NA,NA,CSVLQGGAFF,TGCAGCGTGCTCCAGGGTGGGGCTTTCTTT
TRBJ1-1,TRBV15,NA,NA,CATSGTGLEAFF,TGTGCCACCAGCGGCACAGGGCTTGAAGCTTTCTTT
TRBJ1-5,TRBV4-3,NA,once,CASSQDGMGRQPQHF,TGCGCCAGCAGCCAAGATGGGATGGGGCGTCAGCCCCAGCATTTT
TRBJ1-2,TRBV5-1,TRBD1,NA,CASSLVPLTGGERDGYTF,TGCGCCAGCAGCTTGGTCCCTTTAACAGGGGGCGAAAGGGATGGCTACACCTTC
TRBJ2-3,TRBV13,NA,NA,CASSSFGGTDTQYF,TGTGCCAGCAGCTCCTTCGGTGGCACAGATACGCAGTATTTT
TRBJ1-2,TRBV25-1,NA,NA,CASSSRGGYYGYTF,TGTGCCAGCAGCTCCAGGGGAGGGTACTATGGCTACACCTTC
TRBJ1-1,TRBV3-1/TRBV3-2,TRBD1,NA,CASSHLDRDRDTEAFF,TGTGCCAGCAGCCACCTAGACCGGGACAGGGACACTGAAGCTTTCTTT
TRBJ1-1,TRBV3-1/TRBV3-2,NA,NA,CASSHRGLNTEAFF,TGTGCCAGCAGCCACAGAGGGTTGAACACTGAAGCTTTCTTT
TRBJ1-5,TRBV12-3/TRBV12-4,NA,NA,CASSPLNQPQHF,TGTGCCAGCAGTCCACTAAATCAGCCCCAGCATTTT
TRBJ1-1,TRBV13,NA,once,CASSLSSRIGTEAFF,TGTGCCAGCAGCCTATCGAGCCGCATTGGCACTGAAGCTTTCTTT
TRBJ2-2,TRBV7-9,TRBD2,NA,CASRATGGTITGELFF,TGTGCCAGCAGGGCCACGGGGGGGACAATAACCGGGGAGCTGTTTTTT
TRBJ1-1,TRBV7-3,TRBD1,NA,CASSIRQGEAFF,TGTGCCAGCAGCATCCGACAGGGTGAAGCTTTCTTT
TRBJ1-3,TRBV5-1,TRBD1,NA,CASSGQGPSSGNTIYF,TGCGCCAGCTCCGGACAGGGGCCCTCCTCTGGAAACACCATATATTTT
TRBJ2-2,TRBV28,TRBD2,NA,CASWTSGRAGELFF,TGTGCCAGTTGGACTAGCGGGAGGGCCGGGGAGCTGTTTTTT
TRBJ1-6,TRBV5-8,NA,NA,CASSLYQGGNSPLHF,TGTGCCAGCAGCTTGTATCAGGGTGGGAATTCACCCCTCCACTTT
TRBJ1-5,TRBV6-1,NA,NA,CASSEAQNQPQHF,TGTGCCAGCAGTGAAGCGCAGAATCAGCCCCAGCATTTT
TRBJ1-1,TRBV30,TRBD1,NA,CAWNHGQGEAFF,TGTGCCTGGAACCACGGACAGGGAGAAGCTTTCTTT
TRBJ2-2,TRBV5-6,NA,NA,CASSLEWQNTGELFF,TGTGCCAGCAGCTTGGAGTGGCAAAACACCGGGGAGCTGTTTTTT
TRBJ1-3,TRBV3-1/TRBV3-2,TRBD1,NA,CASSQEFRGDTIYF,TGTGCCAGCAGCCAAGAGTTCAGGGGGGACACCATATATTTT
TRBJ1-2,TRBV5-4,TRBD1,NA,CASSSPLTGNRDYTF,TGTGCCAGCAGCTCCCCACTGACAGGGAATAGGGACTACACCTTC
TRBJ1-2,TRBV28,NA,NA,CASSLWGSNYGYTF,TGTGCCAGCAGTTTATGGGGCAGTAACTATGGCTACACCTTC
TRBJ1-6,TRBV11-2,TRBD1,NA,CASSLDRGQEGGSPLHF,TGTGCCAGCAGCTTAGATCGAGGACAGGAGGGGGGTTCACCCCTCCACTTT
TRBJ2-1,TRBV9,TRBD2,NA,CASSGGLAGEGEQFF,TGTGCCAGCAGCGGGGGACTAGCGGGGGAGGGTGAGCAGTTCTTC
TRBJ1-4,TRBV2,NA,NA,CASCANGANEKLFF,TGTGCCAGCTGCGCAAACGGGGCTAATGAAAAACTGTTTTTT
TRBJ1-1,TRBV19,NA,NA,CASSMRHEAFF,TGTGCCAGTAGTATGCGACATGAAGCTTTCTTT
TRBJ2-2,TRBV5-1,NA,NA,CASSRDISNTGELFF,TGCGCCAGCAGCCGGGACATATCGAACACCGGGGAGCTGTTTTTT
TRBJ2-3,TRBV5-6,NA,NA,CASSLAVARSLADTQYF,TGTGCCAGCAGCTTGGCGGTGGCTAGATCTCTTGCAGATACGCAGTATTTT
TRBJ1-3,TRBV7-9,NA,once,CASSFGGLSGNTIYF,TGTGCCAGCAGCTTCGGGGGTCTCTCTGGAAACACCATATATTTT
TRBJ1-4,TRBV9,TRBD1,NA,CASSRQGADEKLFF,TGTGCCAGCAGTCGACAGGGGGCGGACGAAAAACTGTTTTTT
TRBJ1-2,TRBV5-4,NA,once,CASRDPGSTNYGYTF,TGTGCCAGCAGAGATCCAGGGTCCACTAACTATGGCTACACCTTC
TRBJ2-7,TRBV27,TRBD2,NA,CASSPSHGTKNYEQYF,TGTGCCAGCAGCCCATCCCACGGGACTAAGAATTACGAGCAGTACTTC
TRBJ1-2,TRBV5-1,NA,NA,CASSLVQGNGYTF,TGCGCCAGCAGCTTGGTACAGGGTAACGGCTACACCTTC
TRBJ2-7,TRBV7-9,TRBD1,NA,CASSLRDRGLGEQYF,TGTGCCAGCAGCTTAAGGGACAGGGGGCTTGGCGAGCAGTACTTC
TRBJ2-3,TRBV11-1,TRBD1,NA,CASSTDRETDTQYF,TGTGCCAGCAGCACAGACAGGGAGACAGATACGCAGTATTTT
TRBJ1-6,TRBV3-1/TRBV3-2,NA,NA,CASSHTGDPLHF,TGTGCCAGCAGCCACACAGGTGACCCCCTCCACTTT
TRBJ2-5,TRBV7-3,TRBD1,NA,CASSLGTGRETQYF,TGTGCCAGCAGCTTAGGGACAGGGCGCGAGACCCAGTACTTC
TRBJ1-2,TRBV25-1,NA,NA,CASSGGDGYTF,TGTGCCAGCAGTGGGGGCGATGGCTACACCTTC
TRBJ2-1,TRBV9,TRBD2,few,CASSVSREGRLDEQFF,TGTGCCAGCAGCGTATCCCGGGAGGGCCGTCTGGATGAGCAGTTCTTC
TRBJ1-6,TRBV9,NA,many,CASSVRAGYYSPLHF,TGTGCCAGCAGCGTGCGGGCCGGCTACTATTCACCCCTCCACTTT
TRBJ2-2,TRBV27,TRBD2,NA,CASSAGTSFLTGELFF,TGTGCCAGCAGTGCCGGGACTAGTTTTTTGACCGGGGAGCTGTTTTTT